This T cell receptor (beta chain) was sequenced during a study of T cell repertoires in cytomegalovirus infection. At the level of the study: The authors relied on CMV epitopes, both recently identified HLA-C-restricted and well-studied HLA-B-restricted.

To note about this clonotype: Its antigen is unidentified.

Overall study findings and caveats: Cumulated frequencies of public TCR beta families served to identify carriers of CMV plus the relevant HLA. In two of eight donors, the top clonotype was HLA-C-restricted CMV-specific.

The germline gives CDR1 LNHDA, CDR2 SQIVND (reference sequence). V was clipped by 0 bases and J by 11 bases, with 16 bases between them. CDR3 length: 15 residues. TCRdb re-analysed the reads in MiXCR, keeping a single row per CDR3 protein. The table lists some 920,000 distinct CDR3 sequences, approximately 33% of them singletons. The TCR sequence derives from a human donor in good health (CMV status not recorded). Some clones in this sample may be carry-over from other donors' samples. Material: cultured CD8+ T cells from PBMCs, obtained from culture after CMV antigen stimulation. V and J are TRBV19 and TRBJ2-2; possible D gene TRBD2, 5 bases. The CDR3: CASSIDPAGRVELFF. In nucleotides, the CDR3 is TGTGCCAGTAGTATAGACCCGGCGGGTCGGGTAGAGCTGTTTTTT. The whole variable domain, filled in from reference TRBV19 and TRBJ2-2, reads DGGITQSPKYLFRKEGQNVTLSCEQNLNHDAMYWYRQDPGQGLRLIYYSQIVNDFQKGDIAEGYSVSREKKESFPLTVTSAQKNPTAFYLCASSIDPAGRVELFFGEGSRLTVL.